The rows below give T cell receptor beta chains drawn from one sample of a study of cytomegalovirus exposure and HLA in healthy donors. Clones were read by immunoSEQ multiplex PCR, and TCRdb kept only the in-frame ones, dropping some. The sample carries 150,000 to 200,000 clones, under 80% recorded once. Sequencing was performed on PBMCs. These receptors all come from a man aged 35 to 55 in good health and CMV-seronegative. Each CDR3 is given with its conserved first and last residue. Fields, in order: clone size, CDR3 length, J gene, V gene, D gene, CDR3 DNA, CDR3 protein. A D gene is named only where the DNA matches it firmly. Only some rows state a clone size, as once, few, many or a class for expanded clones.

clone size: NA; CDR3 length: 15; J gene: TRBJ2-6; V gene: TRBV7-9; D gene: NA; CDR3 DNA: TGTGCCAGCAGCTTCACAGGCTCTGGGGCCAACGTCCTGACTTTC; CDR3 protein: CASSFTGSGANVLTF
clone size: NA; CDR3 length: 14; J gene: TRBJ1-5; V gene: TRBV5-1; D gene: NA; CDR3 DNA: TGCGCCAGCAGCTTGGACGGGATTCGGCAGCCCCAGCATTTT; CDR3 protein: CASSLDGIRQPQHF
clone size: once; CDR3 length: 12; J gene: TRBJ2-3; V gene: TRBV5-6; D gene: NA; CDR3 DNA: TGTGCCAGCAGCTCTCAGCGGGATACGCAGTATTTT; CDR3 protein: CASSSQRDTQYF
clone size: NA; CDR3 length: 16; J gene: TRBJ2-5; V gene: TRBV21-1; D gene: NA; CDR3 DNA: TGTGCCAGCAGCCCCGCGTCCCTGCACTACCAAGAGACCCAGTACTTC; CDR3 protein: CASSPASLHYQETQYF
clone size: NA; CDR3 length: 13; J gene: TRBJ2-5; V gene: TRBV19; D gene: TRBD1; CDR3 DNA: TGTGCCAGTAGCCGACAGGGGCAAGAGACCCAGTACTTC; CDR3 protein: CASSRQGQETQYF
clone size: NA; CDR3 length: 18; J gene: TRBJ2-3; V gene: TRBV10-3; D gene: TRBD2; CDR3 DNA: TGTGCCATCAGTGAGTCGAGCGGGGCTACCCTCCCGACAGATACGCAGTATTTT; CDR3 protein: CAISESSGATLPTDTQYF
clone size: NA; CDR3 length: 17; J gene: TRBJ2-6; V gene: TRBV2; D gene: TRBD1; CDR3 DNA: TGTGCCAGCAGTCGCGGGACAGGGGGCTCTGGGGCCAACGTCCTGACTTTC; CDR3 protein: CASSRGTGGSGANVLTF
clone size: NA; CDR3 length: 15; J gene: TRBJ2-7; V gene: TRBV4-1; D gene: TRBD1; CDR3 DNA: TGCGCCAGCAGCCAAGGGACAGGTGGAACCTACGAGCAGTACTTC; CDR3 protein: CASSQGTGGTYEQYF
clone size: few; CDR3 length: 10; J gene: TRBJ2-7; V gene: TRBV29-1; D gene: NA; CDR3 DNA: TGCAGCGTTGGGGAGTACGAGCAGTACTTC; CDR3 protein: CSVGEYEQYF
clone size: few; CDR3 length: 13; J gene: TRBJ1-5; V gene: TRBV5-5; D gene: NA; CDR3 DNA: TGTGCCAGCAGCTTGGACGCGGATCAGCCCCAGCATTTT; CDR3 protein: CASSLDADQPQHF
clone size: NA; CDR3 length: 15; J gene: TRBJ1-2; V gene: TRBV6-5; D gene: NA; CDR3 DNA: TGTGCCAGCAGTTACTTGTTCGGAGGGGACTATGGCTACACCTTC; CDR3 protein: CASSYLFGGDYGYTF
clone size: once; CDR3 length: 15; J gene: TRBJ2-2; V gene: TRBV5-4; D gene: NA; CDR3 DNA: TGTGCCAGCAGCTTGGATCCGGGTAACACCGGGGAGCTGTTTTTT; CDR3 protein: CASSLDPGNTGELFF
clone size: NA; CDR3 length: 13; J gene: TRBJ2-5; V gene: TRBV5-6; D gene: NA; CDR3 DNA: TGTGCCAGCAGCTTGCCCCCCCGAGAGACCCAGTACTTC; CDR3 protein: CASSLPPRETQYF
clone size: NA; CDR3 length: 14; J gene: TRBJ2-7; V gene: TRBV5-4; D gene: NA; CDR3 DNA: TGTGCCAGCAGCTTGGAGGGGCTACTCTACGAGCAGTACTTC; CDR3 protein: CASSLEGLLYEQYF
clone size: few; CDR3 length: 16; J gene: TRBJ1-2; V gene: TRBV30; D gene: TRBD1; CDR3 DNA: TGTGCCTGGACCCCGGCCGGGACAGGGAAGATCTATGGCTACACCTTC; CDR3 protein: CAWTPAGTGKIYGYTF
clone size: few; CDR3 length: 15; J gene: TRBJ1-1; V gene: TRBV10-2; D gene: NA; CDR3 DNA: TGCGCCAGCAGTGACCCAGTCGGGAGGGGGACTGAAGCTTTCTTT; CDR3 protein: CASSDPVGRGTEAFF
clone size: few; CDR3 length: 13; J gene: TRBJ1-1; V gene: TRBV30; D gene: NA; CDR3 DNA: TGTGCCTGGAGGTCGGGGGGGATACGTGAAGCTTTCTTT; CDR3 protein: CAWRSGGIREAFF
clone size: NA; CDR3 length: 15; J gene: TRBJ2-7; V gene: TRBV5-1; D gene: TRBD1; CDR3 DNA: TGCGCCAGCAGTAGGAGAGGGGACAGAATATACGAGCAGTACTTC; CDR3 protein: CASSRRGDRIYEQYF
clone size: NA; CDR3 length: 15; J gene: TRBJ2-5; V gene: TRBV5-6; D gene: TRBD2; CDR3 DNA: TGTGCCAGCAGCTTGCACGTCGGGGGGGGCGAGACCCAGTACTTC; CDR3 protein: CASSLHVGGGETQYF
clone size: once; CDR3 length: 13; J gene: TRBJ2-1; V gene: TRBV7-3; D gene: NA; CDR3 DNA: TGTGCCAGCAGCTTATCGGAGGGCGGTGAGCAGTTCTTC; CDR3 protein: CASSLSEGGEQFF
clone size: NA; CDR3 length: 14; J gene: TRBJ2-4; V gene: TRBV6-5; D gene: TRBD2; CDR3 DNA: TGTGCCACTTCGACTAGCGGGGCCAAAAACATTCAGTACTTC; CDR3 protein: CATSTSGAKNIQYF
clone size: NA; CDR3 length: 16; J gene: TRBJ2-2; V gene: TRBV5-1; D gene: NA; CDR3 DNA: TGCGCCAGCAGCTTGGGGGGGCTCCTGAACACCGGGGAGCTGTTTTTT; CDR3 protein: CASSLGGLLNTGELFF
clone size: NA; CDR3 length: 15; J gene: TRBJ1-1; V gene: TRBV7-3; D gene: NA; CDR3 DNA: TGTGCCAGCAGCCTCTATGGTCCGGGGAACACTGAAGCTTTCTTT; CDR3 protein: CASSLYGPGNTEAFF
clone size: NA; CDR3 length: 17; J gene: TRBJ2-3; V gene: TRBV7-9; D gene: TRBD1; CDR3 DNA: TGTTCCAGCAGCTTAGCGGCAACAGGGGGCCCCACAGATACGCAGTATTTT; CDR3 protein: CSSSLAATGGPTDTQYF
clone size: NA; CDR3 length: 15; J gene: TRBJ2-2; V gene: TRBV5-6; D gene: TRBD1; CDR3 DNA: TGTGCCAGCAGGACAGGGGGCCGGAACACCGGGGAGCTGTTTTTT; CDR3 protein: CASRTGGRNTGELFF
clone size: few; CDR3 length: 16; J gene: TRBJ1-5; V gene: TRBV19; D gene: TRBD1; CDR3 DNA: TGTGCCAGTACCATATCAGGGGACAGGGTGGTTCCGCCCCAGCATTTT; CDR3 protein: CASTISGDRVVPPQHF
clone size: NA; CDR3 length: 16; J gene: TRBJ2-5; V gene: TRBV6-5; D gene: NA; CDR3 DNA: TGTGCCAGCAGTTACTCGGTGGAACAGCCCCAAGAGACCCAGTACTTC; CDR3 protein: CASSYSVEQPQETQYF
clone size: NA; CDR3 length: 13; J gene: TRBJ1-1; V gene: TRBV11-2; D gene: NA; CDR3 DNA: TGTGCCAGCAGCTCCCGAGAGAACACTGAAGCTTTCTTT; CDR3 protein: CASSSRENTEAFF
clone size: NA; CDR3 length: 16; J gene: TRBJ2-2; V gene: TRBV5-1; D gene: NA; CDR3 DNA: TGCGCCAGCAGCTCCACAGGGACCGTGAACACCGGGGAGCTGTTTTTT; CDR3 protein: CASSSTGTVNTGELFF
clone size: NA; CDR3 length: 13; J gene: TRBJ1-2; V gene: TRBV2; D gene: NA; CDR3 DNA: TGTGCCAGCAGGAGGGCTGCAAGCGATGGCTACACCTTC; CDR3 protein: CASRRAASDGYTF
clone size: NA; CDR3 length: 13; J gene: TRBJ2-1; V gene: TRBV19; D gene: NA; CDR3 DNA: TGTGCCAGTAGAGGGGCCTCCTACAATGAGCAGTTCTTC; CDR3 protein: CASRGASYNEQFF
clone size: few; CDR3 length: 14; J gene: TRBJ2-7; V gene: TRBV30; D gene: NA; CDR3 DNA: TGTGCCGGCCGGACTCCCCTTGCTTCTTACGAGCAGTACTTC; CDR3 protein: CAGRTPLASYEQYF
clone size: once; CDR3 length: 18; J gene: TRBJ1-5; V gene: TRBV10-1; D gene: TRBD1; CDR3 DNA: TGCGCCAGCAGTAGAGGGCTCGGACAGGGTGATTACAATCAGCCCCAGCATTTT; CDR3 protein: CASSRGLGQGDYNQPQHF
clone size: NA; CDR3 length: 15; J gene: TRBJ2-1; V gene: TRBV7-9; D gene: NA; CDR3 DNA: TGTTCCAGCAGCTTAGAACAGGGATTCGGGAATGAGCAGTTCTTC; CDR3 protein: CSSSLEQGFGNEQFF
clone size: NA; CDR3 length: 13; J gene: TRBJ1-1; V gene: TRBV7-9; D gene: TRBD1; CDR3 DNA: TGTTCCAGCAGCTTTTCAGGGGGGACTGAAGCTTTCTTT; CDR3 protein: CSSSFSGGTEAFF
clone size: NA; CDR3 length: 14; J gene: TRBJ2-3; V gene: TRBV11-2; D gene: NA; CDR3 DNA: TGTGCCAGCAGCTATACAGGGAGCACAGATACGCAGTATTTT; CDR3 protein: CASSYTGSTDTQYF
clone size: NA; CDR3 length: 15; J gene: TRBJ2-2; V gene: TRBV5-4; D gene: TRBD1; CDR3 DNA: TGTGCCAGCAGCCCTAGACAGGGTGTTACCGGGGAGCTGTTTTTT; CDR3 protein: CASSPRQGVTGELFF
clone size: few; CDR3 length: 14; J gene: TRBJ1-4; V gene: TRBV7-6; D gene: TRBD1; CDR3 DNA: TGTGCCAGCAGCCGCGGGACAGGGCATGAAAAACTGTTTTTT; CDR3 protein: CASSRGTGHEKLFF
clone size: NA; CDR3 length: 16; J gene: TRBJ2-3; V gene: TRBV21-1; D gene: NA; CDR3 DNA: TGTGCCAGCAGCAAAGACAGGGGTCTGAGGACAGATACGCAGTATTTT; CDR3 protein: CASSKDRGLRTDTQYF
clone size: NA; CDR3 length: 16; J gene: TRBJ2-7; V gene: TRBV19; D gene: TRBD1; CDR3 DNA: TGTGCCAGTAGTGCCCCCGCCGGGACAGATCGTCGCGAGCAGTACTTC; CDR3 protein: CASSAPAGTDRREQYF
clone size: NA; CDR3 length: 15; J gene: TRBJ2-3; V gene: TRBV19; D gene: TRBD2; CDR3 DNA: TGTGCCAGTAGAAGAGCGGGAGACGCTTTAGATACGCAGTATTTT; CDR3 protein: CASRRAGDALDTQYF
clone size: NA; CDR3 length: 14; J gene: TRBJ1-1; V gene: TRBV19; D gene: NA; CDR3 DNA: TGTGCCAGTAGTATCGAGAGGGGGATCTCTGAAGCTTTCTTT; CDR3 protein: CASSIERGISEAFF
clone size: NA; CDR3 length: 15; J gene: TRBJ2-7; V gene: TRBV4-1; D gene: TRBD2; CDR3 DNA: TGCGCCAGCAGCCAAGTGACTAGCGGACTCTACGAGCAGTACTTC; CDR3 protein: CASSQVTSGLYEQYF
clone size: few; CDR3 length: 14; J gene: TRBJ1-5; V gene: TRBV6-1; D gene: NA; CDR3 DNA: TGTGCCAGCAGTCCGCCTGGGTGGGAGCGGCCCCAGCATTTT; CDR3 protein: CASSPPGWERPQHF
clone size: NA; CDR3 length: 14; J gene: TRBJ2-3; V gene: TRBV5-1; D gene: NA; CDR3 DNA: TGCGCCAGCAGCCAGGGACAAAACACAGATACGCAGTATTTT; CDR3 protein: CASSQGQNTDTQYF
clone size: NA; CDR3 length: 16; J gene: TRBJ2-3; V gene: TRBV5-1; D gene: NA; CDR3 DNA: TGCGCCAGCAGCTTGATGGGGGGACAGAGCACAGATACGCAGTATTTT; CDR3 protein: CASSLMGGQSTDTQYF
clone size: NA; CDR3 length: 15; J gene: TRBJ2-7; V gene: TRBV11-3; D gene: TRBD1; CDR3 DNA: TGTGCCAGCAGCTTAGGGGGGACAGGGGACTACGAGCAGTACTTC; CDR3 protein: CASSLGGTGDYEQYF
clone size: NA; CDR3 length: 14; J gene: TRBJ2-7; V gene: TRBV7-8; D gene: NA; CDR3 DNA: TGTGCCAGCAGCTGGAGGGGTGGCTCCTACGAGCAGTACTTC; CDR3 protein: CASSWRGGSYEQYF
clone size: NA; CDR3 length: 15; J gene: TRBJ1-1; V gene: TRBV7-2; D gene: NA; CDR3 DNA: TGTGCCAGCAGCCTCGGACAGCTATGGAGTACTGAAGCTTTCTTT; CDR3 protein: CASSLGQLWSTEAFF
clone size: few; CDR3 length: 14; J gene: TRBJ1-1; V gene: TRBV28; D gene: NA; CDR3 DNA: TGTGCCAGTGAGAGGAGTTTAGAGAACACTGAAGCTTTCTTT; CDR3 protein: CASERSLENTEAFF
clone size: NA; CDR3 length: 16; J gene: TRBJ1-6; V gene: TRBV7-9; D gene: TRBD1; CDR3 DNA: TGTGCCAGCAGCTTAGGCCGATCAGGGGGCGGCTCACCCCTCCACTTT; CDR3 protein: CASSLGRSGGGSPLHF
clone size: NA; CDR3 length: 14; J gene: TRBJ2-3; V gene: TRBV6-6; D gene: NA; CDR3 DNA: TGTGCCAGCAGCCCGTTGCAGGCAGCAGATACGCAGTATTTT; CDR3 protein: CASSPLQAADTQYF
clone size: once; CDR3 length: 12; J gene: TRBJ1-2; V gene: TRBV28; D gene: TRBD1; CDR3 DNA: TGTGCCAGCAGGACAGGGGCCTATGGCTACACCTTC; CDR3 protein: CASRTGAYGYTF
clone size: NA; CDR3 length: 16; J gene: TRBJ2-6; V gene: TRBV19; D gene: TRBD1; CDR3 DNA: TGTGCCAGTAAGAGACAGGGGGTATCTGGGGCCAACGTCCTGACTTTC; CDR3 protein: CASKRQGVSGANVLTF
clone size: NA; CDR3 length: 13; J gene: TRBJ1-5; V gene: TRBV19; D gene: TRBD1; CDR3 DNA: TGTGCCAGTCGGGACAGGGGTAATCAGCCCCAGCATTTT; CDR3 protein: CASRDRGNQPQHF
clone size: few; CDR3 length: 16; J gene: TRBJ2-1; V gene: TRBV6-6; D gene: TRBD2; CDR3 DNA: TGTGCCAGCAGTTACCCTTCTAGCGGGGACTACAATGAGCAGTTCTTC; CDR3 protein: CASSYPSSGDYNEQFF
clone size: NA; CDR3 length: 15; J gene: TRBJ1-4; V gene: TRBV6-1; D gene: TRBD1; CDR3 DNA: TGTGCCAGCAGAGACAGGGCGGCAACTAATGAAAAACTGTTTTTT; CDR3 protein: CASRDRAATNEKLFF
clone size: NA; CDR3 length: 16; J gene: TRBJ1-1; V gene: TRBV5-1; D gene: NA; CDR3 DNA: TGCGCCAGCAGCTTGGGGGTTAGCAGCCGGTCGACTGAAGCTTTCTTT; CDR3 protein: CASSLGVSSRSTEAFF
clone size: NA; CDR3 length: 14; J gene: TRBJ1-1; V gene: TRBV6-5; D gene: TRBD1; CDR3 DNA: TGTGCCAGCAGAGGGACAGGGCCCACCACTGAAGCTTTCTTT; CDR3 protein: CASRGTGPTTEAFF